The source of this T cell receptor beta chain is a study of T-cell reconstitution after alpha-beta-depleted transplantation in children. During its preparation, the TCRbeta library received unique molecular identifiers. Each CDR3 protein gets one entry after TCRdb re-called the PCR reads with MiXCR. The sample includes nearly 350,000 distinct CDR3 sequences, 15% to 20% seen only once; the top ten take 35% to 50%. The CDR3 has 14 amino acids. After removal of 6 bases from V and 8 bases from J, the junction contained 9 bases not matched to a gene. Findings of the study overall: Expanded clones from the graft, numbering several hundred, reportedly supplied alpha-beta T cells about two months after transplant. Once a year had passed after transplant, T-cell counts and diversity came mostly from newly produced T cells.

Notes on this clonotype: Antigen: not known.

The chain recombines TRBV12-3 or TRBV12-4 with TRBJ1-4, with 7 bases matching TRBD1. This sequence originates from a male patient aged 2 to 10 who had a stem cell transplant for acute lymphoblastic leukemia, so the T cells may come from the graft donor. Sample: PBMCs, mostly from graft donor cells, taken 360 days after TCRalphabeta/CD19-depleted stem cell transplant. The CDR3 sequence is CASSPEGAGEKLFF. The CDR3 bases are TGTGCCAGCAGCCCAGAGGGGGCTGGAGAAAAACTGTTTTTT.